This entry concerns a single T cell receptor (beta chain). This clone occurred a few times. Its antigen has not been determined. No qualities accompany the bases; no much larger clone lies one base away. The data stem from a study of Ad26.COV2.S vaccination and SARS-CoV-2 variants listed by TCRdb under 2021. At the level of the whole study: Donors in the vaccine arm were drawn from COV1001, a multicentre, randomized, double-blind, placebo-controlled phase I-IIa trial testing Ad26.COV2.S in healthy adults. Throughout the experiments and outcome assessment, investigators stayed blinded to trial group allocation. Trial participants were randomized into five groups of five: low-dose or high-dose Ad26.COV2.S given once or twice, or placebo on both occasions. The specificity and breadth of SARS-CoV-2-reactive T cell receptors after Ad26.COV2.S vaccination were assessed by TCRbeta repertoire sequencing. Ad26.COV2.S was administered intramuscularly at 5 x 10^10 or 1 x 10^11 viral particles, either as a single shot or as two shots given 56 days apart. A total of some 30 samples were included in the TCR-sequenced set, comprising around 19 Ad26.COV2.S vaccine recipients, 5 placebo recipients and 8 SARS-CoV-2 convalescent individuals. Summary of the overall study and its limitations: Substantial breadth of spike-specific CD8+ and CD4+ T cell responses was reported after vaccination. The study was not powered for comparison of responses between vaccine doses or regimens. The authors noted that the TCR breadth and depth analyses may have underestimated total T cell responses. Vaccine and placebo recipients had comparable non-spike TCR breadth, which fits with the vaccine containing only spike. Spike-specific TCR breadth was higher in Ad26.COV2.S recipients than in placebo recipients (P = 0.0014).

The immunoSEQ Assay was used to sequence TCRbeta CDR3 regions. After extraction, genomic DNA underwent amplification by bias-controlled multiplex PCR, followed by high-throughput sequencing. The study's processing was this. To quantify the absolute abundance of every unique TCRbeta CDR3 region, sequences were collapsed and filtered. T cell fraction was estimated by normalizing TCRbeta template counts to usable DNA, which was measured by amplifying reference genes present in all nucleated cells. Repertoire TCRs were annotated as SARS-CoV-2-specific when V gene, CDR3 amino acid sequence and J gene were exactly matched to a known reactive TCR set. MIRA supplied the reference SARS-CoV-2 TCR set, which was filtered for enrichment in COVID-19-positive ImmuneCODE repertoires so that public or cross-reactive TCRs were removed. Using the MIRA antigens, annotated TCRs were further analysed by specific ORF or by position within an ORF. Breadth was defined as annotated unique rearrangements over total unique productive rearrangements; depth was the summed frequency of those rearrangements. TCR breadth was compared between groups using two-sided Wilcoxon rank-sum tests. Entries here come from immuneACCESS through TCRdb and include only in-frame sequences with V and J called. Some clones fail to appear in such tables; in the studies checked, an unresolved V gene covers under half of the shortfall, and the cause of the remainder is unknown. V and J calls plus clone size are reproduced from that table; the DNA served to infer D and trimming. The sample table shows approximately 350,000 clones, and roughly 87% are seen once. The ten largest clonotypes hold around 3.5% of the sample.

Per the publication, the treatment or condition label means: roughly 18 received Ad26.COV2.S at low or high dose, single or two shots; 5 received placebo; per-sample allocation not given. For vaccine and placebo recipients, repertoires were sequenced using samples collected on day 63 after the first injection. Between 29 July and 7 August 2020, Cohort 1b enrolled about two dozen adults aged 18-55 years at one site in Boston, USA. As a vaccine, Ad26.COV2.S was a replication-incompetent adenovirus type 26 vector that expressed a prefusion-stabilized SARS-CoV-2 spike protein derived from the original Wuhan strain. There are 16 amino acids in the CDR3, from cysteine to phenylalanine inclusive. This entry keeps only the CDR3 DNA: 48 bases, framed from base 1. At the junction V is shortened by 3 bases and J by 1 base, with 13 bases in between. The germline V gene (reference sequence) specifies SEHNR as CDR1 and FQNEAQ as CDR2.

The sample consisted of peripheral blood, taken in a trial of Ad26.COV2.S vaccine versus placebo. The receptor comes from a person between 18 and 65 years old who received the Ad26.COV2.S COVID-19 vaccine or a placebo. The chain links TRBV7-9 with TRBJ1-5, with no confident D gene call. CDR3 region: CASSFGSLASNQPQHF. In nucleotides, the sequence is TGTGCCAGCAGCTTCGGTTCATTAGCAAGCAATCAGCCCCAGCATTTT.